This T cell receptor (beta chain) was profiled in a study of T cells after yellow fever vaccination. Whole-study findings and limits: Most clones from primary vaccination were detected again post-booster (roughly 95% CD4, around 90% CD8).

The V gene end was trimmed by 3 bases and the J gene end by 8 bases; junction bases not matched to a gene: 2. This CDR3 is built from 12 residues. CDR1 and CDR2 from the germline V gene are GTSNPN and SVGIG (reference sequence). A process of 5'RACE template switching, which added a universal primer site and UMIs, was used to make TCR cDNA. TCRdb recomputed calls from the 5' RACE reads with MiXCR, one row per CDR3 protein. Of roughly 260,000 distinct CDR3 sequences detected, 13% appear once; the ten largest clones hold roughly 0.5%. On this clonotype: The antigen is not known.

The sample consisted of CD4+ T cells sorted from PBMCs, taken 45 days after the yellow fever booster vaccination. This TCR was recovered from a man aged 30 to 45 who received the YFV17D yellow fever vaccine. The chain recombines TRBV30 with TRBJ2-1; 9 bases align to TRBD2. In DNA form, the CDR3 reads TGTGCCTGGAGACGACTAGCGGATGAGCAGTTCTTC. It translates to CAWRRLADEQFF.